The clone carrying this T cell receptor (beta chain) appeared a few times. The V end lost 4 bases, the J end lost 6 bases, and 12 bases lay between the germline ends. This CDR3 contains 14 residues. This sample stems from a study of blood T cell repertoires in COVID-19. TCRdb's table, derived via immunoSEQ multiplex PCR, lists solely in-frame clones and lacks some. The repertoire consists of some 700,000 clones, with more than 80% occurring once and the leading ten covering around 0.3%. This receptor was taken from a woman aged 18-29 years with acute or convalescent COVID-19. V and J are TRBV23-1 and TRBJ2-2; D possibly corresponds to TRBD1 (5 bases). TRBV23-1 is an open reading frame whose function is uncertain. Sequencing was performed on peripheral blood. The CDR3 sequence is CASSLPQGSGELFF. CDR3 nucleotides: TGCGCCAGCAGTCTTCCGCAGGGATCCGGGGAGCTGTTTTTT.